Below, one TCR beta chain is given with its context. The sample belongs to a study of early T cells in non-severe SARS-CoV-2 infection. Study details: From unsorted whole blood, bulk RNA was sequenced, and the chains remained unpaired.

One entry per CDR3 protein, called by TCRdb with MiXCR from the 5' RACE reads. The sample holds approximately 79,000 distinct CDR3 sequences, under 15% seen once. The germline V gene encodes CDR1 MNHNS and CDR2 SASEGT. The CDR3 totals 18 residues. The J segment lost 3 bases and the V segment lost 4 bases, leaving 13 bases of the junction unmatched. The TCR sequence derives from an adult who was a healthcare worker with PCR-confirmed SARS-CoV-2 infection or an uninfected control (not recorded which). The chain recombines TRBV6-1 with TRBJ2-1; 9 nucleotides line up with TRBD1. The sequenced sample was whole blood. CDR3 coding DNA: TGTGCCAGCAGTGCGGGACAGGGACGGGGTTTCCGCTACAATGAGCAGTTCTTC. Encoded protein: CASSAGQGRGFRYNEQFF.